The 17 T cell receptor beta chains below come from one sample, sequenced in a study of T-cell reconstitution after alpha-beta-depleted transplantation in children. TCRbeta library preparation incorporated unique molecular identifiers. TCRdb redid the calling of the PCR reads with MiXCR, one entry per CDR3 protein. This table has approximately 490,000 distinct CDR3 sequences, around 13% appearing once. The source material was PBMCs from the stem cell graft donor, sampled from the stem cell graft. Receptors were obtained from a human donor who donated a stem cell graft to a child with combined immunodeficiency.

Only a few counts were recorded for this clonotype. This chain uses TRBV15 with TRBJ2-3; D unclear. This CDR3 is 14 amino acids long. Germline V gene sequence: CDR1 LNHNV, CDR2 YYDKDF (reference sequence). V was trimmed by 3 bases and J by 2 bases, leaving 9 bases between them. The CDR3 nucleotides read TGTGCCACCAGCAGGCCCCCCCTCACAGATACGCAGTATTTT. It encodes CATSRPPLTDTQYF. Filled out from reference TRBV15 and TRBJ2-3, the complete variable domain reads DAMVIQNPRYQVTQFGKPVTLSCSQTLNHNVMYWYQQKSSQAPKLLFHYYDKDFNNEADTPDNFQSRRPNTSFCFLDIRSPGLGDTAMYLCATSRPPLTDTQYFGPGTRLTVL.

The chain combines TRBV12-3 or TRBV12-4 with TRBJ2-3, with D hard to call. V was shortened by 1 base and J by 1 base, with 9 bases between the two germline ends. The CDR3 is 15 residues long. CDR3 nucleotide sequence: TGTGCCAGCAGTTTAGTAAGGGTAGGCACAGATACGCAGTATTTT. It yields the protein CASSLVRVGTDTQYF.

This clonotype was recorded a few times. This sequence joins TRBV28 and TRBJ2-1; D ambiguous. This CDR3 has 13 residues. The germline gives CDR1 MDHEN, CDR2 SYDVKM. Trimming took 5 bases from V and 4 from J, leaving 9 bases between them. The CDR3 loop is CASSPPTYNEQFF. DNA of the CDR3: TGTGCCAGCAGTCCCCCCACGTACAATGAGCAGTTCTTC.

This clonotype was recorded many times. This chain uses TRBV6-5 with TRBJ1-1, with 10 bases fitting TRBD1. CDR1 MNHEY and CDR2 SVGAGI come from the germline V gene. There are 13 residues in the CDR3. The V segment lost 4 bases and the J segment 10 bases; nucleotides outside the gene matches: 6. CDR3 amino acids: CASSLPGQGRAFF. The CDR3 region has the DNA TGTGCCAGCAGTTTACCGGGACAGGGGAGAGCTTTCTTT.

This clonotype was counted between two and nine times. This sequence joins TRBV5-1 and TRBJ1-4; D remains ambiguous. The CDR3 length is 14 residues. Germline assignment: CDR1 SGHRS and CDR2 YFSETQ. Trimming removed 1 base from V and 4 bases from J, with 8 bases in between. The CDR3 DNA sequence: TGCGCCAGCAGCTTGTGGGGAATTAATGAAAAACTGTTTTTT. As protein: CASSLWGINEKLFF.

This clonotype came up many times. This chain uses TRBV10-3 with TRBJ2-7; TRBD1 aligns across 7 bases. This CDR3 is built from 15 residues. CDR1 is ENHRY, CDR2 SYGVKD, per germline. V lost 6 bases, J lost 1 base, and 9 bases stayed unmatched. The CDR3 DNA reads TGTGCCATCAGCTCAGGACAGGCGATATCCTACGAGCAGTACTTC. It encodes CAISSGQAISYEQYF.

V is TRBV12-5 and J is TRBJ2-1; unclear D gene. Germline values: CDR1 LGHNT, CDR2 FRNRAP. The CDR3 sequence is 13 residues long. Trimming removed 7 bases at V and 1 base at J, with 8 bases between. CDR3 loop: CASAPGSYNEQFF. CDR3 coding DNA: TGTGCTAGTGCCCCCGGATCCTACAATGAGCAGTTCTTC.

This clonotype has more than one count but fewer than ten. V and J are TRBV7-2 and TRBJ1-2, with D unresolved. This CDR3 has 12 residues. V lost 2 bases, J lost 7 bases, and 8 bases lay in between. Germline V gene lookup returns CDR1 SGHTA and CDR2 FQGNSA. Written as DNA, the CDR3 is TGTGCCAGCAGCTTATTCCCCGCTGGCTACACCTTC. The encoded protein is CASSLFPAGYTF.

This clonotype came up many times. J is TRBJ2-1 and V is TRBV12-3 or TRBV12-4, with 12 bases identical to TRBD2. CDR3 length: 18 amino acids. V gave up 3 bases and J gave up 7 bases; unmatched junction bases: 13. CDR3 amino acids: CASSFKILTSGRTNEQFF. In DNA form, the CDR3 reads TGTGCCAGCAGTTTTAAGATATTGACTAGCGGGAGAACGAATGAGCAGTTCTTC.

This clonotype occurred a few times. The CDR3 DNA reads TGCGCCAGCAGCTTGCATATCCGGTCTACCTACAATGAGCAGTTCTTC. As protein: CASSLHIRSTYNEQFF. The V gene is TRBV5-1, the J gene TRBJ2-1; D is unresolved. The CDR3 sequence is 16 residues long. V was trimmed by 1 base and J by 2 bases, leaving 13 bases between them. Germline CDR1 and CDR2: SGHRS and YFSETQ.

V gene TRBV2 combines with J gene TRBJ1-4; D unclear. Germline CDR1 and CDR2: SNHLY and FYNNEI. V lost 7 bases to trimming and J lost 7 bases, with 10 bases between them. The CDR3 length is 12 residues. The CDR3 nucleotides are TGTGCCAGCACGGTGGGGAGTGAAAAACTGTTTTTT. It codes for CASTVGSEKLFF.

There are many counts of this clonotype. V usage is TRBV9 and J usage is TRBJ2-1, with D maybe TRBD1 (6 bases). Trimming took 1 base from V and 0 from J, leaving 8 bases between them. The CDR3 has 15 amino acids. Germline V CDR1 and CDR2: SGDLS, YYNGEE. The chain's CDR3 is CASSVRDISYNEQFF. The CDR3 coding sequence is TGTGCCAGCAGCGTAAGGGACATCTCCTACAATGAGCAGTTCTTC.

This clonotype has a count of ten or more. This chain connects TRBV7-9 to TRBJ1-2; TRBD1 is a possible D gene (5 bases). Trimming removed 4 bases from V and 2 bases from J, with 14 bases in between. From germline, CDR1 is SEHNR and CDR2 FQNEAQ (reference sequence). The length of the CDR3 is 15 residues. The CDR3 loop reads CASSSSLDKNYGYTF. The CDR3, as DNA: TGTGCCAGCAGCTCTTCCTTGGACAAGAACTATGGCTACACCTTC.

This clonotype was counted once. The chain is built from TRBV3-1 and TRBJ1-1; 12 nucleotides match TRBD1. Germline V gives CDR1 LGHDT, CDR2 YNNKEL (reference sequence). The J segment lost 12 bases and the V segment lost 3 bases, leaving 11 bases of the junction unmatched. This CDR3 is built from 15 residues. For the CDR3, the DNA is TGTGCCAGCAGCCAGGCCGGGACAGGGGGCTTCCAACCTTTCTTT. Protein: CASSQAGTGGFQPFF. Full variable domain (rest looked up from reference TRBV3-1 and TRBJ1-1): DTAVSQTPKYLVTQMGNDKSIKCEQNLGHDTMYWYKQDSKKFLKIMFSYNNKELIINETVPNRFSPKSPDKAHLNLHINSLELGDSAVYFCASSQAGTGGFQPFFGQGTRLTVV.

In this sample, this clonotype turned up many times. The genes are TRBV9 and TRBJ2-1; D may be TRBD2 (5 bases). The CDR3 has 16 residues. V gave up 0 bases and J gave up 3 bases, with 13 bases separating them. From germline, CDR1 is SGDLS and CDR2 YYNGEE. CDR3 DNA: TGTGCCAGCAGCGTAGAGGCGGGCCCTTACTACAATGAGCAGTTCTTC. It encodes CASSVEAGPYYNEQFF.

Only a few counts were recorded for this clonotype. V and J are TRBV6-1 and TRBJ1-4; D not resolved. The germline CDR1 and CDR2 sequences are MNHNS and SASEGT. There are 14 residues in the CDR3. V was cut by 6 bases and J by 5 bases, with 13 bases left in between. The CDR3 protein is CASSLPRLNEKLFF. CDR3 sequence (DNA): TGTGCCAGCAGCCTCCCCAGGCTGAATGAAAAACTGTTTTTT.

The chain carries TRBV7-9 and TRBJ2-7; possible D gene TRBD2, 5 bases. The CDR3 loop spans 14 amino acids. CDR1 is SEHNR and CDR2 is FQNEAQ in the germline V gene (reference sequence). V lost 3 bases, J lost 5 bases, and 14 bases lay in between. CDR3 in amino acids: CASSFEGLTDEQYF. In nucleotides, the CDR3 is TGTGCCAGCAGCTTTGAGGGCTTGACTGACGAGCAGTACTTC.